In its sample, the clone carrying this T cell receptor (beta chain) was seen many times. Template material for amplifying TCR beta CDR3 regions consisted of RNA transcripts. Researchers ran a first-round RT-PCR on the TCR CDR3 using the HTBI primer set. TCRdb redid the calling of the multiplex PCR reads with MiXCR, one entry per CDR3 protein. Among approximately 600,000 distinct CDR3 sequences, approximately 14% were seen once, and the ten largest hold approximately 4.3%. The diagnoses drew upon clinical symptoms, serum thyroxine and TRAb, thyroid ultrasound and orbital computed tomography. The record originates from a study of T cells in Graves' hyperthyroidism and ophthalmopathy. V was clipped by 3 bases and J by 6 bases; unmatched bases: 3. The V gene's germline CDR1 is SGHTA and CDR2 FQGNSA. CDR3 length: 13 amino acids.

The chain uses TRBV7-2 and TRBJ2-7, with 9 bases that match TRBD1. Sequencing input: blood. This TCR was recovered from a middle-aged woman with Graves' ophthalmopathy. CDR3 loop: CASSLDRGAEQYF. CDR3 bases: TGTGCCAGCAGCTTGGACAGGGGCGCCGAGCAGTACTTC.